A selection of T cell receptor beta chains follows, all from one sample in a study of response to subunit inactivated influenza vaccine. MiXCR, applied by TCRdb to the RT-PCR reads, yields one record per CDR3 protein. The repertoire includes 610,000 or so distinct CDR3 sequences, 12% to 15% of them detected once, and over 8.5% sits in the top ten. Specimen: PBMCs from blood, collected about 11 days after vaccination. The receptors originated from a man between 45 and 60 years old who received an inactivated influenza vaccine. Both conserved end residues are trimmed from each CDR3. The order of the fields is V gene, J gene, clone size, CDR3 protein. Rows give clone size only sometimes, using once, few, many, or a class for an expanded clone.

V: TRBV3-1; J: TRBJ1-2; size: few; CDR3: ASTDSLLNYGYT
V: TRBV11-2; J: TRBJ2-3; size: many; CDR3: ASSSLEQGRASSDTQY
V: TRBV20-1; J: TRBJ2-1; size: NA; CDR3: SAEGLAASSYNEQF
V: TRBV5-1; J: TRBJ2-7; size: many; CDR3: ASSPQGTGSTYEQY
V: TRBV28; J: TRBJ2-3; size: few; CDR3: ASSLVGALATDTQY
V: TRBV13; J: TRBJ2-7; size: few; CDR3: ASSSRDEQY
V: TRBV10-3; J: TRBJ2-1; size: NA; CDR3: AISLSLGGAYNEQF
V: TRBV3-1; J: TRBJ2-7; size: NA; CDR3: ASSRGSGQSYEQY
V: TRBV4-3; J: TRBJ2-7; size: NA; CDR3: ASSQDPQGAEQY
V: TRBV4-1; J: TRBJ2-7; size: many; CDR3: ASSQDQGRGYEQY
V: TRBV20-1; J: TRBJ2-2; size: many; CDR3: SARDNSNTGELF
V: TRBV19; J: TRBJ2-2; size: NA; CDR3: ASLFEAGHPGELF
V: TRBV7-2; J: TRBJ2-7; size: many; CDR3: ASSPQAREQY
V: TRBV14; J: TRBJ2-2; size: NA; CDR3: ASSLSRDRGRSGELF
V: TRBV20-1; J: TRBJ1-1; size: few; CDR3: SARETSTEAF
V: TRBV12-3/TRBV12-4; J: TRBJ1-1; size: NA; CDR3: ASSPSPGGEAF
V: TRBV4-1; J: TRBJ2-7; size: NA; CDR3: ASSQYSGQGYEQY
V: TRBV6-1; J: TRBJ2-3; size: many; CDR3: ASDRGYTDTQY
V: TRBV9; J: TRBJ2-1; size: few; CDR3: ASSVGGLPSYNEQF
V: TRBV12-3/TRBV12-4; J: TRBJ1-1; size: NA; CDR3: ASSPRTGTTEAF
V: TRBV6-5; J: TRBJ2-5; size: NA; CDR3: ASTSGVLGETQY
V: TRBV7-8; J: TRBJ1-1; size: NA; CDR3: ASSSYGTGAEAF
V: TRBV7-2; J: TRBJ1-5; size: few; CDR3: ASSLDGASNQPQH
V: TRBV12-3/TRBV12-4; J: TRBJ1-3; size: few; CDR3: ASSWDRRTGNTIY
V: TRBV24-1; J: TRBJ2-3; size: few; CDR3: ATSDRGQGVTDTQY
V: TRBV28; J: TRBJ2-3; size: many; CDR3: ASSFRDFYTQY
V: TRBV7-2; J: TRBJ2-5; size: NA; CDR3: ASSFTGAGETQY
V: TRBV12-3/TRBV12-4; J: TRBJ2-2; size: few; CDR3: ASSFIGTGFGELF
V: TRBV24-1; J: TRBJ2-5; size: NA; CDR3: ATSDSGSIQETQY
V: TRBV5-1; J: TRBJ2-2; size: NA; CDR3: ASSLNSGELF
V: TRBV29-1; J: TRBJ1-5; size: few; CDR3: SVGDRDQPQH
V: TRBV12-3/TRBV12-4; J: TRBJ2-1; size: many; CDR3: ASTIRSVAGYQHNEQF
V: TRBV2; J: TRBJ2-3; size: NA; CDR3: ASILGGVGSTDTQY
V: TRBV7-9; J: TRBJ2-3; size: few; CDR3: ASSSDETGVTDTQY
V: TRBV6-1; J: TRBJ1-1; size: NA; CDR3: ASTRQGMNTEAF
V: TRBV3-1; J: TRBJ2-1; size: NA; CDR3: ASSQHGANEQF
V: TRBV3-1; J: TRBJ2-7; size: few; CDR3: ASSQDSQYYEQY
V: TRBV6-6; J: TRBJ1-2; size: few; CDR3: ASSYFVAYGYT
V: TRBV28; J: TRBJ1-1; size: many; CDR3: ASSLTAISGMNTEAF
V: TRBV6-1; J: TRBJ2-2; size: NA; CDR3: ASSRRLAGARELF
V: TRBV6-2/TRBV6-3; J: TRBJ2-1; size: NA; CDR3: ASSYHRGGTYNEQF
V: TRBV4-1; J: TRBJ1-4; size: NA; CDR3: ASSTLLFLRDRARFATNEKLF
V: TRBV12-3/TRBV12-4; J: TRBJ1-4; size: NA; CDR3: ASSRTGSKKLF
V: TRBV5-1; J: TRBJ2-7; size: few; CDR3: ASSKDREYEQY
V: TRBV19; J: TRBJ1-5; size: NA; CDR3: ASSDFLSNQPQH
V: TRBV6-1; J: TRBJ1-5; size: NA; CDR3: ASSPKPGGYSNQPQH
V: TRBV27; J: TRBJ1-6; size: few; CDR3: ASRPTGSSSYNSPLH
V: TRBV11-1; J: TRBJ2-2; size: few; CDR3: ASSLAAGGPPLHTGELF
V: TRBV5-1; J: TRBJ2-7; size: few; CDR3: ASSFRLTSGGGTYEQY
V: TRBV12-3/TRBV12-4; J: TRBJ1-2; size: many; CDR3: ASRTVGGYT
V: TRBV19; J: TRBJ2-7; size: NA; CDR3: ASSILGSASYEQY
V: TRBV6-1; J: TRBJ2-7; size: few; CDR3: ASRGLAGVSYEQY
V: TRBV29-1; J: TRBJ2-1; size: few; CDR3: SVESQRSSYNEQF
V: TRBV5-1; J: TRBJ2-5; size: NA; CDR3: ASSREGHYTETQY
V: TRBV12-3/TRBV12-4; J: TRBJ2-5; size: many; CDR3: ASSTGPETQY
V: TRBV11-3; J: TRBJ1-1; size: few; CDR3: ASSPGTGRSTEAF
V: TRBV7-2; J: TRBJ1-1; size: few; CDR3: ASSPAGRHAF
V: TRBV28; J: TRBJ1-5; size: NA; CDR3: ASRPDRVHNQPQH